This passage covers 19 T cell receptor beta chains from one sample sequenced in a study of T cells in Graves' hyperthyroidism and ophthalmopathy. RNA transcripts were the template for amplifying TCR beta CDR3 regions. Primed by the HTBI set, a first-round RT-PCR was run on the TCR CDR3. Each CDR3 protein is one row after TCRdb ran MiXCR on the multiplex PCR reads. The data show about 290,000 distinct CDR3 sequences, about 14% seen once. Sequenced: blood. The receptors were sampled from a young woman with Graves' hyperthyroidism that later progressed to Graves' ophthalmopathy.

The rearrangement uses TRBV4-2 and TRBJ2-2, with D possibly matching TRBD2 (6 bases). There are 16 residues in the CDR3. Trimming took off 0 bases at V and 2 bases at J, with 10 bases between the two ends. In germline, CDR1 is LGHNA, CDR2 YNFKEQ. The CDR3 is CASSQDRTSNTGELFF. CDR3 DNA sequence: TGTGCCAGCAGCCAAGATCGAACTAGCAACACCGGGGAGCTGTTTTTT.

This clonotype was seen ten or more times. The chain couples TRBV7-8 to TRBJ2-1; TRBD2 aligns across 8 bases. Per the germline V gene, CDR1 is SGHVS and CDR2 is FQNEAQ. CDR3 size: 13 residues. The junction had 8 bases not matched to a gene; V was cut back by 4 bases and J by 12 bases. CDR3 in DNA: TGTGCCAGCAGCTCGGGGGGGGTCGGGGGGCAGTTCTTC. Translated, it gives CASSSGGVGGQFF.

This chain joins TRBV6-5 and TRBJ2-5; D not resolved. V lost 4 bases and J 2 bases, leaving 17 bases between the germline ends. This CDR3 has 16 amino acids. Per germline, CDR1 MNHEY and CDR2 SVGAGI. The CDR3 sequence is CASSLYPLQVQETQYF. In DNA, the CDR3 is TGTGCCAGCAGTTTATACCCACTGCAGGTACAAGAGACCCAGTACTTC.

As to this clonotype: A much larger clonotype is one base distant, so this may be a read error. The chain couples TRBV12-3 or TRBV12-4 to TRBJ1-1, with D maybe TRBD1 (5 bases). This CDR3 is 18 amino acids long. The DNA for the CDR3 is TGTGCCAGCAGGACCTCCGGGACGGACTTCCTGATGAACAGTGAAGCTTTCTTT. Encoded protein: CASRTSGTDFLMNSEAFF.

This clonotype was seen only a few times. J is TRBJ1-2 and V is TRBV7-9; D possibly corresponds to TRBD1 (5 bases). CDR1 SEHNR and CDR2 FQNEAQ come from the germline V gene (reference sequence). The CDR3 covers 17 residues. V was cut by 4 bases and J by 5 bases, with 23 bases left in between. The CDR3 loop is CASSYALDTGPRYGYTF. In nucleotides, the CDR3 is TGTGCCAGCAGCTACGCGCTGGACACCGGCCCAAGGTATGGCTACACCTTC.

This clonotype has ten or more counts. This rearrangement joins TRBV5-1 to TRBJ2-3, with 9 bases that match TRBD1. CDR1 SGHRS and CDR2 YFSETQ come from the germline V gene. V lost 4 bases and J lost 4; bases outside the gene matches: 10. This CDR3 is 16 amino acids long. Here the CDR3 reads CASSPGQGSSPDTQYF. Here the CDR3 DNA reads TGCGCCAGCAGCCCCGGACAGGGGAGTAGCCCAGATACGCAGTATTTT.

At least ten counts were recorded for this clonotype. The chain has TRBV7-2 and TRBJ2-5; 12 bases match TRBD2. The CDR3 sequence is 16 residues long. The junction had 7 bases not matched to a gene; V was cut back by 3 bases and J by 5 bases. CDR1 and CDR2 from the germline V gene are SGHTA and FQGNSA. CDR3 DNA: TGTGCCAGCAGCTTCATACTAGCGGGAGGAGGCGAGACCCAGTACTTC. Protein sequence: CASSFILAGGGETQYF.

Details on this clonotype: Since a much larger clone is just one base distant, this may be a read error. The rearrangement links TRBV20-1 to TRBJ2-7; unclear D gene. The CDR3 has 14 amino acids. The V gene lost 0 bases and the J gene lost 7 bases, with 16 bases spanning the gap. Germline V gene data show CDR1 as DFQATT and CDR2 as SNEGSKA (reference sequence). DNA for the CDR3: TGCAGTGCTAGAGATGGAGCGATTAGCTATGAGCAGTACTTC. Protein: CSARDGAISYEQYF.

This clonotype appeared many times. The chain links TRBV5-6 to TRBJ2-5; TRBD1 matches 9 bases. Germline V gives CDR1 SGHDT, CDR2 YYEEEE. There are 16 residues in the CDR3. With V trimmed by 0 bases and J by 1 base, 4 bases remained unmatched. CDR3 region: CASSLALTGGQETQYF. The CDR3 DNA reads TGTGCCAGCAGCTTGGCGTTGACAGGGGGCCAAGAGACCCAGTACTTC.

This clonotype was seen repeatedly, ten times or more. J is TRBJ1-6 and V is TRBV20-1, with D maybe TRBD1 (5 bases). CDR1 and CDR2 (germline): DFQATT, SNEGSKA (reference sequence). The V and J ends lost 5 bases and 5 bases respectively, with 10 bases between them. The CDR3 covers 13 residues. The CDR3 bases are TGCAGTGCTGTGAGGACAAATAATTCACCCCTCCACTTT. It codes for CSAVRTNNSPLHF.

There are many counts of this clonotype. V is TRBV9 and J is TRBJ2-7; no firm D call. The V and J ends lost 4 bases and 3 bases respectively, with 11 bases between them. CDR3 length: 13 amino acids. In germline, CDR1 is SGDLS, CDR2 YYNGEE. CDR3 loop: CASSPPESYEQYF. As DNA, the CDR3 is TGTGCCAGCAGCCCCCCGGAGAGCTACGAGCAGTACTTC. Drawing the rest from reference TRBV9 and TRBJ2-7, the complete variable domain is DSGVTQTPKHLITATGQRVTLRCSPRSGDLSVYWYQQSLDQGLQFLIQYYNGEERAKGNILERFSAQQFPDLHSELNLSSLELGDSALYFCASSPPESYEQYFGPGTRLTVT.

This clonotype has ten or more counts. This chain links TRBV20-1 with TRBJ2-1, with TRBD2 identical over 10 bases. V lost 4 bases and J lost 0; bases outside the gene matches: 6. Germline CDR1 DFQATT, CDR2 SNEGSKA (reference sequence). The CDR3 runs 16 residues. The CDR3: CSAIRGLAASYNEQFF. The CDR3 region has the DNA TGCAGTGCTATTCGTGGACTAGCGGCCTCCTACAATGAGCAGTTCTTC.

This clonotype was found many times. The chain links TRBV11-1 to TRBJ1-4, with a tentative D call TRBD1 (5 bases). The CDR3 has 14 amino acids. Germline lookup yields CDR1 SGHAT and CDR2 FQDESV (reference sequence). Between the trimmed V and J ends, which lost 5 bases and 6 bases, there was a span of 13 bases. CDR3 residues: CASSAGPSDEKLFF. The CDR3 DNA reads TGTGCCAGCAGCGCAGGGCCCTCCGATGAAAAACTGTTTTTT.

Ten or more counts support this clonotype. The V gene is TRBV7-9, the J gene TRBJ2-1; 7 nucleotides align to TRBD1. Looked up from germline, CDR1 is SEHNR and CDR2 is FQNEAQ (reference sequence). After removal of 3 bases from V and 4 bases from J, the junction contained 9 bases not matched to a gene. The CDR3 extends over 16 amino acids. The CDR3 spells CASSFLLGTEYNEQFF. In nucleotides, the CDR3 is TGTGCCAGCAGCTTTCTACTCGGGACAGAGTACAATGAGCAGTTCTTC.

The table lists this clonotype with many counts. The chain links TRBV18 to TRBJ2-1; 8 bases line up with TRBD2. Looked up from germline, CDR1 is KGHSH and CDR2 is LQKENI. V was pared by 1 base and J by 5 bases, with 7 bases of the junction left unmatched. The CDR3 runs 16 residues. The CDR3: CASSPRGLGMNNEQFF. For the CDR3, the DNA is TGTGCCAGCTCACCACGGGGACTAGGGATGAACAATGAGCAGTTCTTC.

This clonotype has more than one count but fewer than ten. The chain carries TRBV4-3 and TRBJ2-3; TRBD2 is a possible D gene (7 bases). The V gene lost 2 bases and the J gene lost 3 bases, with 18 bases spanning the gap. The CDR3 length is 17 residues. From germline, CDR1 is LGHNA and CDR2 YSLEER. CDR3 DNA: TGCGCCAGCAGCCAACAACCCCGGGGAGGGGGAACAGATACGCAGTATTTT. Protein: CASSQQPRGGGTDTQYF.

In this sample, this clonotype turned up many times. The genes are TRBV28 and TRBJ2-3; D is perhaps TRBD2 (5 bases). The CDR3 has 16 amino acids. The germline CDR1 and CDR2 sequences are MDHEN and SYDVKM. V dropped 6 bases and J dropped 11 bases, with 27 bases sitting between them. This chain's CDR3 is CASSPKRILQYLGQYF. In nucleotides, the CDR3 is TGTGCCAGCAGCCCGAAGCGGATCCTCCAATACCTGGGGCAGTATTTT.

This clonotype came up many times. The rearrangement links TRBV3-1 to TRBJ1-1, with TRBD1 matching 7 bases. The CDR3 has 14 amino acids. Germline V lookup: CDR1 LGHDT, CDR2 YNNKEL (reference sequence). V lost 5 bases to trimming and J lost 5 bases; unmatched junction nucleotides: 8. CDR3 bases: TGTGCCAGCAGCTTTCGACAGGGTCGTACTGAAGCTTTCTTT. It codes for CASSFRQGRTEAFF. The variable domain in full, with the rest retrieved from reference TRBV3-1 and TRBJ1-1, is DTAVSQTPKYLVTQMGNDKSIKCEQNLGHDTMYWYKQDSKKFLKIMFSYNNKELIINETVPNRFSPKSPDKAHLNLHINSLELGDSAVYFCASSFRQGRTEAFFGQGTRLTVV.

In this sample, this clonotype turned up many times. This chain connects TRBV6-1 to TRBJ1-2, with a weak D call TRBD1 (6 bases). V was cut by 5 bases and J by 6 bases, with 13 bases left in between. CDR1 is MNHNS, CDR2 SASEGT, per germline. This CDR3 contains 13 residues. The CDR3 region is CASSPPGAHGYTF. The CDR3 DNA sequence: TGTGCCAGCAGTCCCCCAGGGGCCCATGGCTACACCTTC.